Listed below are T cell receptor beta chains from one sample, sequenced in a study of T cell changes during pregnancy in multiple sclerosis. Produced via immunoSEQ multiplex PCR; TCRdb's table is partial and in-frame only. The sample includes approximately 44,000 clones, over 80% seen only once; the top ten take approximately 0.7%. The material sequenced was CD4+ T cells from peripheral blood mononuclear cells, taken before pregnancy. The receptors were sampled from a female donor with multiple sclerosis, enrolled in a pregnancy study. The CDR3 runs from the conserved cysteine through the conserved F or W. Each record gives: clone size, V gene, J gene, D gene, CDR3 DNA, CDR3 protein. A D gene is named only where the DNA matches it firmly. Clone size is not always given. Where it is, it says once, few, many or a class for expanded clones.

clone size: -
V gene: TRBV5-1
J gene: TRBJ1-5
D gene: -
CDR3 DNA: TGCGCCAGCAGCTTGGGGGAGCCCCATCAGCCCCAGCATTTT
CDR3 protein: CASSLGEPHQPQHF

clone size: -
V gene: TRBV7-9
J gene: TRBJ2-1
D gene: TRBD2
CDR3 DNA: TGTGCCAGCAGCTTTCAGGGACTAGCAGGCAATGAGCAGTTCTTC
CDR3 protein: CASSFQGLAGNEQFF

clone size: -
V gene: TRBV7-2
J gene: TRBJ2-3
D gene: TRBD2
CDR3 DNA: TGTGCCAGCAGCTTCTCTAGCGGGGGAACAGATACGCAGTATTTT
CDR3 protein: CASSFSSGGTDTQYF

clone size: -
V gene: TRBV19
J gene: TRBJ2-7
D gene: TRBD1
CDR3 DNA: TGTGCCAGCAAAGTGGCGGGACAGGGTATCTACGAGCAGTACTTC
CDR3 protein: CASKVAGQGIYEQYF

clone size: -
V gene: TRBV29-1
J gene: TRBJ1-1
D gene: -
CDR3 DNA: TGCAGCGCGTTAGAGGGGGTATGGACTGAAGCTTTCTTT
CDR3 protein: CSALEGVWTEAFF

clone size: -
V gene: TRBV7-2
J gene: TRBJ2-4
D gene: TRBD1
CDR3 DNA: TGTGCCAGCAGCCCCAGGGGGCAAGCCAAAAACATTCAGTACTTC
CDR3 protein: CASSPRGQAKNIQYF

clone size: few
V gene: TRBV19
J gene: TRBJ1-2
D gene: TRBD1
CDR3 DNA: TGTGCCAGTAGTACCAGGCGGGGACAGGGGGCCCATGGCTACACCTTC
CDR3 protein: CASSTRRGQGAHGYTF

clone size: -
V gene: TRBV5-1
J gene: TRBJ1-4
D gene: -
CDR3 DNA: TGCGCCAGCAGCTTGGGGGCCCGGGGGGAAAAACTGTTTTTT
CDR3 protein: CASSLGARGEKLFF

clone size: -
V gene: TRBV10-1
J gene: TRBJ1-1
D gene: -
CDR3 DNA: TGCGCCAGCAGTGACAGGGTTGAAATGAACACTGAAGCTTTCTTT
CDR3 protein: CASSDRVEMNTEAFF

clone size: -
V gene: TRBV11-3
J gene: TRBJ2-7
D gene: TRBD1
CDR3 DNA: TGTGCCAGCAGCTTAGAACAGGGGAAATTATCCGAGCAGTACTTC
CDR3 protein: CASSLEQGKLSEQYF

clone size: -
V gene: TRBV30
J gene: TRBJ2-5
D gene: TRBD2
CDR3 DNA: TGTGCCTGGAGTGCGGGACTAGCGCTGTACTTC
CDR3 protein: CAWSAGLALYF

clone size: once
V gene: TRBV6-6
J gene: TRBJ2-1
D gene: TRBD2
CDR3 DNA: TGTGCCAGCACTCCCCGACTAGCGGGGATGAATGAGCAGTTCTTC
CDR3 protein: CASTPRLAGMNEQFF

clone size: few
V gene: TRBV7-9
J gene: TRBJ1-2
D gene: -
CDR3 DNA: TGTGCCAGCAGCCCCTCGACCTACGGGGGGCGAGTGAGTGGCTACACCTTC
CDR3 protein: CASSPSTYGGRVSGYTF

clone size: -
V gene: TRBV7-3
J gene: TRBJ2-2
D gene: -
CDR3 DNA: TGTGCCAGCAGCGCCCTCAGGGGAAGGGACACCGGGGAGCTGTTTTTT
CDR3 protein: CASSALRGRDTGELFF

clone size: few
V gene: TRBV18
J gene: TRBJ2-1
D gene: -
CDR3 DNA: TGTGCCAGCTCACCACTGAGGGGGGGAAATGAGCAGTTCTTC
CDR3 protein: CASSPLRGGNEQFF

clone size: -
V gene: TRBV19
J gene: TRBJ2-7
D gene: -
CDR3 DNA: TGTGCCAGTAGTACCAGGGGCCCCTACGAGCAGTACTTC
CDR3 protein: CASSTRGPYEQYF

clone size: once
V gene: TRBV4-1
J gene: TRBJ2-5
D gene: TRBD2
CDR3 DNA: TGCGCCAGCAGCCCCGTACGCGGGACTAGCCAAGAGACCCAGTACTTC
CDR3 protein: CASSPVRGTSQETQYF

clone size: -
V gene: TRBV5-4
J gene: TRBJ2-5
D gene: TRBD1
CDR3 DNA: TGTGCCAGCAGCAACTCTAGACAGGGACGAGAGACCCAGTACTTC
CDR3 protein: CASSNSRQGRETQYF

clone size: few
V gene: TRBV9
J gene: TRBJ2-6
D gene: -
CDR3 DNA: TGTGCCAGCAGCGGTCCCCTCCCTGGGGCCAACGTCCTGACTTTC
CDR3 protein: CASSGPLPGANVLTF

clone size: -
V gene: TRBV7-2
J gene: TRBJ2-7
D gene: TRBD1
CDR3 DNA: TGTGCCAGCAGCTTAAGGACAGGGGGCTCCTACGAGCAGTACTTC
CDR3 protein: CASSLRTGGSYEQYF

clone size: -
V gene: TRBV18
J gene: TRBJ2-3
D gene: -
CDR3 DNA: TGTGCCAGCTCACCGGGGGGTCCCACAGATACGCAGTATTTT
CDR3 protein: CASSPGGPTDTQYF

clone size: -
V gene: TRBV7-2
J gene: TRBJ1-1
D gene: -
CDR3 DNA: TGTGCCAGCAGCCCTCAAGAGTCGGCTTTCTTT
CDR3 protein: CASSPQESAFF

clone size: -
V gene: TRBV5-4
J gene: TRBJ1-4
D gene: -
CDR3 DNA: TGTGCCAGCAGCTTGACTATGGTAGGAACTGAAAAACTGTTTTTT
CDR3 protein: CASSLTMVGTEKLFF

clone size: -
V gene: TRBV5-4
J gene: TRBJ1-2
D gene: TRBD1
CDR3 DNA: TGTGCCAGCAGCGGCGGACAGGCTGGCTATGGCTACACCTTC
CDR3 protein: CASSGGQAGYGYTF

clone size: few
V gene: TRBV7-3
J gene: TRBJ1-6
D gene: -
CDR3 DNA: TGTGCCAGCAGCTTATCCTCGACAACACCCCTCCACTTT
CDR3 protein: CASSLSSTTPLHF

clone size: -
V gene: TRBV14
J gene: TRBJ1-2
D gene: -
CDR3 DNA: TGTGCCAGCAGCCAACAACAGGGACCCTATGGCTACACCTTC
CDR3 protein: CASSQQQGPYGYTF

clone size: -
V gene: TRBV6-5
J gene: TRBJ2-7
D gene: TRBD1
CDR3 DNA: TGTGCCAGCAGTTACTCAGGGGGCGTCTACGAGCAGTACTTC
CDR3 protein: CASSYSGGVYEQYF

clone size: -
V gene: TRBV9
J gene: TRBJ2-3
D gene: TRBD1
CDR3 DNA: TGTGCCAGCAGCGGGGGGGACAGGGGGGACACAGATACGCAGTATTTT
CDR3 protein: CASSGGDRGDTDTQYF

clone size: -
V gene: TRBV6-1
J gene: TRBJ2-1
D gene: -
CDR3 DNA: TGTGCCAGCAGTGCTAGCACTACGGGGAATGAGCAGTTCTTC
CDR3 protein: CASSASTTGNEQFF

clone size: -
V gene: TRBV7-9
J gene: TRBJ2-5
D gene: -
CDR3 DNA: TGTGCCAGCAGCCATTCCTCGTTGGCACGGGGGGAGACCCAGTACTTC
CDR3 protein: CASSHSSLARGETQYF

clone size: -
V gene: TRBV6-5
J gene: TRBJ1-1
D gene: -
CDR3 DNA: TGTGCCAGCACCCGAAGCCCAGGGGAAACTGAAGCTTTCTTT
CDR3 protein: CASTRSPGETEAFF

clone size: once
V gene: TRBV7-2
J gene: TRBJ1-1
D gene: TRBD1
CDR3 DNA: TGTGCCAGCAGCTTAACGAGGGACAGGGTGACTGAAGCTTTCTTT
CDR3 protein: CASSLTRDRVTEAFF

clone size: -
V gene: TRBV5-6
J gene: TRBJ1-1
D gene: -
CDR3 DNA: TGTGCCAGCAGGGGGGGGATGAACACTGAAGCTTTCTTT
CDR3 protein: CASRGGMNTEAFF

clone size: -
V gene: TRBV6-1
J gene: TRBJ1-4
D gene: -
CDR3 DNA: TGTGCCAGCGGCAGGCCTGCAACTAATGAAAAACTGTTTTTT
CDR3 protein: CASGRPATNEKLFF

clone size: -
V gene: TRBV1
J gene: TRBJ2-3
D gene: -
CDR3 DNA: TGCACCAGCAGCCAAGAGAAGGACTGGGACACAGATACGCAGTATTTT
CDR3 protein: CTSSQEKDWDTDTQYF

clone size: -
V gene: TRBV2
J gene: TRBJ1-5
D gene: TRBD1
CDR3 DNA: TGTGCCAGCGACAGGGGAAAAGGCCAGCCCCAGCATTTT
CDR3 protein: CASDRGKGQPQHF

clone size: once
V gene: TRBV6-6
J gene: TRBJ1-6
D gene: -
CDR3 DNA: TGTGCCAGCGAATGGGGGGGGCCCCTCCACTTT
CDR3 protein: CASEWGGPLHF

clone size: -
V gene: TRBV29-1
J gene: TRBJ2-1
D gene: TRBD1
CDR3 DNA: TGCAGCGCCTCTAACAGGGGATCCTACAATGAGCAGTTCTTC
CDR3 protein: CSASNRGSYNEQFF